This TCR beta chain was retrieved from a study of blood T cells in healthy people across ages. Sample-barcoded 5' priming and a J-beta primer mix drove a second PCR of 7 to 11 cycles. Each cDNA molecule, via a template-switch adaptor with 12 random nucleotides, was tagged. TCRdb used MiXCR to reprocess the 5' RACE reads, holding one entry per CDR3 protein. The repertoire holds about 930,000 distinct CDR3 sequences, almost 30% seen once, with 10% in the top ten. The CDR3 spans 14 residues. Per germline, CDR1 SGHRS and CDR2 YFSETQ. The V and J ends lost 2 bases and 3 bases respectively, with 9 bases between them. This clonotype turned up a few times. This sample also belongs to another study, concerning T cells of mothers and their children. This second study says: The TCR beta CDR3 read count exceeded 8 million for each mother and was about 3 million for each child.

The specimen was blood. This clonotype was obtained from a woman between 40 and 55 years old in good health. The rearrangement joins TRBV5-1 to TRBJ1-3; the D is unclear. The DNA of the CDR3 is TGCGCCAGCAGCTTCAGCTGGGGTGGAAACACCATATATTTT. It yields the protein CASSFSWGGNTIYF.